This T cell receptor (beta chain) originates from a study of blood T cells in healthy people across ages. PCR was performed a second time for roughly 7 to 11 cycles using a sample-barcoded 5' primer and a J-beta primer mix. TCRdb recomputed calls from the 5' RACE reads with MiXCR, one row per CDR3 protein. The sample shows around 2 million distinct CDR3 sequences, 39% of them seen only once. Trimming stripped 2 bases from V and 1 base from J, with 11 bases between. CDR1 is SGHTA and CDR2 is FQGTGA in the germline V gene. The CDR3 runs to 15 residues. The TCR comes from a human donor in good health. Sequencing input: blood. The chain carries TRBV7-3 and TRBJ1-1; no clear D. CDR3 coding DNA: TGTGCCAGCAGCTTATTGAGGGTCCAGAACACTGAAGCTTTCTTT. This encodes CASSLLRVQNTEAFF.